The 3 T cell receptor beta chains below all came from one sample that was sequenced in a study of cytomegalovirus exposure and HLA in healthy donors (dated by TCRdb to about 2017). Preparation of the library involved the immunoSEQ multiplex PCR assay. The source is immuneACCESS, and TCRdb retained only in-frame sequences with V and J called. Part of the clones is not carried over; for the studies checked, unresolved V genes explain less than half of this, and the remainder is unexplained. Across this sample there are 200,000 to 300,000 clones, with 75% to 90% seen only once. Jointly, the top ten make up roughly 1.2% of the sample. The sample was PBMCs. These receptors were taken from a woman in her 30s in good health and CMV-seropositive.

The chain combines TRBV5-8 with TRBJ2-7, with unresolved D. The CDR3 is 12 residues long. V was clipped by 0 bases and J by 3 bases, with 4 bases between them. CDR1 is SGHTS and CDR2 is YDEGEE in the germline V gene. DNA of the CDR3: TGTGCCAGCAGCTTGGCCCTCTACGAGCAGTACTTC. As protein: CASSLALYEQYF. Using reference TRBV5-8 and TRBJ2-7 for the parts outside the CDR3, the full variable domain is EAGVTQSPTHLIKTRGQQATLRCSPISGHTSVYWYQQALGLGLQFLLWYDEGEERNRGNFPPRFSGRQFPNYSSELNVNALELEDSALYLCASSLALYEQYFGPGTRLTVT.

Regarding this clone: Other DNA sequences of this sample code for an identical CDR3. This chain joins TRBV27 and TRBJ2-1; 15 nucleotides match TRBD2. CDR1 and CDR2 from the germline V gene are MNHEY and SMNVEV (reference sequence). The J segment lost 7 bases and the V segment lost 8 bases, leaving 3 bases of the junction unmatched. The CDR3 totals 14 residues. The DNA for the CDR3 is TGTGCCAGCCGGACTAGCGGGAGGGCGAATGAGCAGTTCTTC. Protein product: CASRTSGRANEQFF.

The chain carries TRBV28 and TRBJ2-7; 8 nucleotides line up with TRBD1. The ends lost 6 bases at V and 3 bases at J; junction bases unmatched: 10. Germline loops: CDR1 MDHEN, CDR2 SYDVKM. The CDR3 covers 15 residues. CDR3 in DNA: TGTGCCAGCAGCGTTCCACAGGGGGGTAACTACGAGCAGTACTTC. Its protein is CASSVPQGGNYEQYF.